The T cell receptor beta chain under discussion was sequenced for a study of cytomegalovirus exposure and HLA in healthy donors. While unrecorded immune exposures were likely, the donors were nominally healthy when sampled. A multiplex PCR was run with 60 Vbeta primers and 13 Jbeta primers. Sequenced by immunoSEQ multiplex PCR; TCRdb stores in-frame clones only, minus some. The sample lists 12,000 to 15,000 clones; about 64% were seen once. Study-level points and caveats: TCR beta V- and J-gene trimming was later associated with a missense DCLRE1C variant.

As for this clone: Its antigen is undetermined.

The TCR originated in a woman aged 45-65 years in good health and CMV-seropositive. The specimen was PBMCs.

The CDR3 loop reads CASRNLPGLASHTQYF. Written as DNA, the CDR3 is TGCGCCAGCAGAAATCTACCGGGACTAGCGTCGCATACGCAGTATTTT. J is TRBJ2-3 and V is TRBV23-1; 10 bases agree with TRBD2. TRBV23-1 is reported as an ORF; its role is uncertain. The CDR3 sequence is 16 residues long. The trim removed 6 bases at V and 7 bases at J, leaving 13 bases unmatched.